One and the same sample provided the 28 T cell receptor beta chains below, sequenced in a study of tumor and adjacent non-tumor tissue in lung cancer. This sample's RNA came from whole unsorted tissue. The normal lung tissue was taken more than 3 cm from the tumor edge. A modified ARM-PCR protocol with three rounds of nested PCR amplified TCRbeta. Each CDR3 protein gets one entry after TCRdb re-called the multiplex PCR reads with MiXCR. The sample records some 51,000 distinct CDR3 sequences, around 64% being singletons. The material sequenced was distant non-tumor lung tissue. These receptors were taken from a woman between 70 and 85 years old with non-small cell lung cancer.

Worth noting for this clonotype: One end of the junction does not line up with germline, which may come from a read error. The chain joins TRBV20-1 to TRBJ2-1, with 12 bases matching TRBD2. Germline CDR1 is DFQATT and CDR2 is SNEGSKA (reference sequence). The length of the CDR3 is 17 residues. Here the CDR3 reads CSASARSAGLAGNEQFF. In nucleotides, the CDR3 is TGCAGTGCTAGTGCACGCTCAGCGGGACTAGCGGGCAATGAGCAATTCTTC.

This clonotype was counted at least ten times. This rearrangement joins TRBV20-1 to TRBJ2-1; 8 nucleotides line up with TRBD2. CDR1 and CDR2 from the germline V gene are DFQATT and SNEGSKA (reference sequence). V dropped 3 bases and J dropped 6; count of bases not matched to a gene: 7. CDR3 length: 14 residues. The CDR3 loop is CSASPAGDGNEQFF. The CDR3 nucleotides read TGCAGTGCTAGCCCAGCGGGAGATGGCAATGAGCAGTTCTTC.

The table lists this clonotype with many counts. The chain recombines TRBV11-2 with TRBJ2-5, with TRBD2 identical over 11 bases. This CDR3 spans 13 amino acids. Per the germline V gene, CDR1 is SGHAT and CDR2 is FQNNGV. V was clipped by 6 bases and J by 5 bases; unmatched bases: 2. DNA for the CDR3: TGTGCCAGCAGGGTAGCGGGAGGGGAGACCCAGTACTTC. Its translation: CASRVAGGETQYF.

To note about this clonotype: One junction end does not reproduce the germline sequence, and a read error may be involved. V gene TRBV4-1 combines with J gene TRBJ1-1, with D possibly TRBD1 on 6 matching bases. CDR1 MGHRA and CDR2 YSYEKL come from the germline V gene. This CDR3 contains 16 residues. CDR3: CASRQNTGNMNTEAFF. The DNA of the CDR3 is TGCGCCAGCCGCCAAAATACAGGGAATATGAACACTGAAGCTTTCTTT.

The count of this clonotype is one. The chain joins TRBV5-4 to TRBJ1-4; D is unresolved. V dropped 7 bases and J dropped 6 bases, with 19 bases sitting between them. The V gene's germline CDR1 is SGHNT and CDR2 YYREEE (reference sequence). The CDR3 extends over 15 amino acids. CDR3 region: CASGMDRGIDEKLFF. CDR3 coding DNA: TGTGCCAGCGGCATGGACCGGGGAATCGATGAAAAACTGTTTTTT.

Worth noting for this clonotype: An end of the junction does not agree with germline; a read error may underlie this. V is TRBV10-3 and J is TRBJ2-5; D may match TRBD1 or TRBD2 (5 bases each). CDR1 is ENHRY, CDR2 SYGVKD, per germline. This CDR3 has 18 residues. This chain's CDR3 is CAISESRASRSGQETLYF. The CDR3 DNA is TGTGCCATCAGTGAGTCGAGGGCTAGCAGGTCAGGACAAGAGACCCTGTACTTC.

This clonotype was observed many times. CDR3 bases: TGTGCCAGCAGAACTGAGGTCTGGCTCACAGATACGCAGTATTTT. This codes for CASRTEVWLTDTQYF. The chain employs TRBV6-1 and TRBJ2-3; no firm D call. CDR1 and CDR2 (germline): MNHNS, SASEGT. V lost 6 bases and J 2 bases, leaving 15 bases between the germline ends. CDR3 length: 15 amino acids.

V and J are TRBV7-9 and TRBJ2-1; 13 bases line up with TRBD2. The CDR3 covers 16 residues. V shed 1 base and J 7 bases; nucleotides not matched to a gene: 4. CDR1 SEHNR and CDR2 FQNEAQ come from the germline V gene (reference sequence). The CDR3 loop is CASSLDGTSGINEQFF. CDR3 nucleotide sequence: TGTGCCAGCAGCTTAGATGGGACTAGCGGGATAAATGAGCAGTTCTTC.

Comment on this clonotype: Its ends do not fully match the called genes, so a read error is possible. The CDR3 sequence is CASSRSVYNEQLF. Here the CDR3 DNA reads TGTGCCAGCAGTCGGTCAGTCTACAATGAGCAGCTCTTC. The J gene is TRBJ2-1, the V gene TRBV7-9; D is undetermined. The CDR3 is 13 amino acids. Germline CDR1 is SEHNR and CDR2 is FQNEAQ (reference sequence).

V usage is TRBV11-2 and J usage is TRBJ2-7, with 14 nucleotides matching TRBD2. Germline lookup yields CDR1 SGHAT and CDR2 FQNNGV. This CDR3 is built from 15 residues. Trimming cost V 6 bases and J 3 bases; bases outside gene matches: 4. The chain's CDR3 is CASRYGTSGSYEQYF. CDR3 nucleotides: TGTGCCAGCAGGTACGGGACTAGCGGGAGCTACGAGCAGTACTTC.

Note on this clonotype: Just one base apart from a much larger clone, this may be a read error. V is TRBV5-1 and J is TRBJ2-5, with a tentative D call TRBD2 (6 bases). CDR3 length equals 15 residues. V was shortened by 0 bases and J by 4 bases, with 13 bases between the two germline ends. Germline CDR1 is SGHRS and CDR2 is YFSETQ. The CDR3 here is CASSLEAGWGETQYF. In DNA form, the CDR3 reads TGCGCCAGCAGCTTGGAGGCGGGATGGGGAGAGACCCAGTACTTC.

Turning to this clonotype: Just one base apart from a much larger clone, this may be a read error. The chain carries TRBV20-1 and TRBJ2-1, with D uncertain. The germline V gene encodes CDR1 DFQATT and CDR2 SNEGSKA (reference sequence). This CDR3 region has 12 residues. Written as DNA, the CDR3 is TGCAGTGCTCAGACCCCTGCCAATGGGCAGTTCTTC. It yields the protein CSAQTPANGQFF.

This clonotype was seen at least ten times. The rearrangement joins TRBV6-5 to TRBJ1-3, with unresolved D. V lost 2 bases and J lost 0, with 8 bases in between. From germline, CDR1 is MNHEY and CDR2 SVGAGI. The CDR3 has 15 residues. CDR3 residues: CASSYRFSSGNTIYF. The CDR3 coding sequence is TGTGCCAGCAGTTACAGGTTTTCCTCTGGAAACACCATATATTTT.

The chain couples TRBV11-3 to TRBJ2-1; 7 nucleotides line up with TRBD1. This CDR3 spans 16 amino acids. The germline gives CDR1 SGHNT, CDR2 YENEEA. With 5 bases clipped from V and 10 bases from J, the junction kept 17 bases outside the gene matches. The CDR3 DNA reads TGTGCCAGCAGCACTAGACCCGGGACAGTGGTTATGGAGCAGTTCTTC. This sequence encodes CASSTRPGTVVMEQFF. Using reference TRBV11-3 and TRBJ2-1 for the parts outside the CDR3, the full variable domain is EAGVVQSPRYKIIEKKQPVAFWCNPISGHNTLYWYLQNLGQGPELLIRYENEEAVDDSQLPKDRFSAERLKGVDSTLKIQPAELGDSAVYLCASSTRPGTVVMEQFFGPGTRLTVL.

To note about this clonotype: One end of the junction does not line up with germline, which may come from a read error. The chain joins TRBV6-5 to TRBJ2-1; 9 nucleotides align to TRBD2. The CDR3 length is 15 residues. Per germline, CDR1 MNHEY and CDR2 SVGAGI. CDR3 DNA sequence: TGTGCCAGCAGTTACGGGAGACTAGCGGACAATGAGCAATTCTTC. Protein sequence: CASSYGRLADNEQFF.

A word on this clonotype: Sequence at one end of the junction differs from germline and may be a read error. V gene TRBV28 combines with J gene TRBJ2-5; D not certain. This CDR3 contains 17 residues. CDR1 MDHEN and CDR2 SYDVKM come from the germline V gene. The CDR3 DNA follows: TGTGTCAGCAGCATGACAACCAACAAGGAAGGCCAAGAGACCCAGCAGTTC. It encodes CVSSMTTNKEGQETQQF.

This clonotype has ten or more counts. This chain links TRBV6-1 with TRBJ2-2; no definite D call. V gave up 4 bases and J gave up 1 base, with 10 bases separating them. This CDR3 comprises 15 residues. CDR1 MNHNS and CDR2 SASEGT come from the germline V gene. The CDR3 DNA reads as TGTGCCAGCAGTGGACGGGTCGGGAACACCGGGGAGCTGTTTTTT. It yields the protein CASSGRVGNTGELFF.

Worth noting for this clonotype: Since a much larger clone is just one base distant, this may be a read error. The V call is TRBV7-9, the J call TRBJ1-1, with D possibly TRBD1 on 6 matching bases. Looked up from germline, CDR1 is SEHNR and CDR2 is FQNEAQ (reference sequence). CDR3 size: 13 residues. CDR3 sequence reads: CPSSLVGGTEAFF. DNA of the CDR3: TGTCCCAGCAGCTTAGTAGGGGGCACTGAAGCTTTCTTT. Together with reference TRBV7-9 and TRBJ1-1, the CDR3 gives the full variable domain: DTGVSQNPRHKITKRGQNVTFRCDPISEHNRLYWYRQTLGQGPEFLTYFQNEAQLEKSRLLSDRFSAERPKGSFSTLEIQRTEQGDSAMYLCPSSLVGGTEAFFGQGTRLTVV.

Many counts were recorded for this clonotype. This chain uses TRBV10-3 with TRBJ2-1; 11 nucleotides agree with TRBD2. V shed 0 bases, J shed 9 bases, and the junction held 10 bases outside the gene matches. The germline V gene has CDR1 ENHRY and CDR2 SYGVKD. This CDR3 has 17 amino acids. As DNA, the CDR3 is TGTGCCATCAGTGAGTCGGTGGGTAGCGGGAGGGGCCGTGAGCAGTTCTTC. Amino acids: CAISESVGSGRGREQFF.

As for this clonotype: Germline is not matched at one junction end, which may reflect a read error. This chain joins TRBV29-1 and TRBJ2-5, with D perhaps TRBD1 or TRBD2 (5 bases each). Germline lookup yields CDR1 SQVTM and CDR2 ANQGSEA. The CDR3 runs to 13 residues. Here the CDR3 reads CSTRRGGGETHYF. In DNA, the CDR3 is TGTAGCACACGACGGGGCGGCGGAGAGACCCACTACTTC.

This clonotype was found a few times. An end of the junction does not agree with germline; a read error may underlie this. J is TRBJ1-5 and V is TRBV11-2; 10 bases are a match to TRBD1. The CDR3 is 13 amino acids. The V gene's germline CDR1 is SGHAT and CDR2 FQNNGV. The DNA of the CDR3 is TGTGCCAGCTCCCGGGACAGGGGTCAGACCCAGCATTTT. Translated: CASSRDRGQTQHF.

This clonotype has a handful of counts. A read error may explain this, as a much larger clone is one base away. CDR3 region: CAISEFDGEVKDTQYF. Written as DNA, the CDR3 is TGTGCCATCAGTGAGTTCGACGGGGAGGTCAAAGATACGCAGTATTTT. This chain joins TRBV10-3 and TRBJ2-3, with a possible D match to TRBD2 (6 bases). Germline values: CDR1 ENHRY, CDR2 SYGVKD. Trimming shortened V by 1 base and J by 5 bases, and 16 bases separated the two germline ends. The CDR3 is 16 amino acids.

About this clonotype itself: The germline gene is not matched at one end of the junction; a read error may be the cause. The chain employs TRBV7-8 and TRBJ1-5; D call uncertain. The CDR3 runs to 15 residues. Germline-derived CDR1 and CDR2 are SGHVS and FQNEAQ. The DNA for the CDR3 is TGTGCCAGCACCTTACGAGCATCAGAGAATCAGCCCCAGCATTTT. Its translation is CASTLRASENQPQHF.

As concerns this clonotype: A much larger clone lies a single base off, so this may be a read error. The chain couples TRBV20-1 to TRBJ2-2; possibly TRBD2 for D (6 bases). V was shortened by 6 bases and J by 1 base, with 12 bases between the two germline ends. This CDR3 has 14 amino acids. CDR1 is DFQATT, CDR2 SNEGSKA, per germline (reference sequence). As DNA, the CDR3 is TGCAGTGCCCTGGACGGGAGGAACACCGGGGAGCTGTTTTTT. The encoded protein is CSALDGRNTGELFF.

Many counts were recorded for this clonotype. The rearrangement links TRBV6-2 or TRBV6-3 to TRBJ2-5, with 9 bases aligning to TRBD2. CDR3 size: 16 residues. CDR1 is MNHEY and CDR2 is SVGEGT in the germline V gene. V shed 1 base and J 1 base; nucleotides not matched to a gene: 4. CDR3 nucleotides: TGTGCCAGCAGTTACTTTCGGCGGGAGGGCCAAGAGACCCAGTACTTC. Translation: CASSYFRREGQETQYF.

Notes on this clonotype: One end of the junction fails to match germline, which may point to a read error. In DNA form, the CDR3 reads TGTGCCAGCAGCCTATGGATAGGGCGATCTGGAAGCACCATATATTTT. It yields the protein CASSLWIGRSGSTIYF. The V gene is TRBV11-1, the J gene TRBJ1-3; D not resolved. Germline V gives CDR1 SGHAT, CDR2 FQDESV (reference sequence). The CDR3 length is 16 residues.

This clonotype was observed many times. V and J are TRBV11-2 and TRBJ2-1; 9 nucleotides match TRBD2. The CDR3 extends over 15 amino acids. V dropped 2 bases and J dropped 8; count of bases not matched to a gene: 7. CDR1 and CDR2 (germline): SGHAT, FQNNGV. The CDR3 sequence: CASSLILAGIDEQFF. In nucleotides, the CDR3 is TGTGCCAGCAGCTTAATCCTAGCGGGGATCGATGAGCAGTTCTTC.

With respect to this clonotype: At one of its ends the junction is not consistent with the germline gene, which may arise from a read error. The gene calls are TRBV10-2 and TRBJ1-1; no definite D call. The CDR3 has 15 residues. Looked up from germline, CDR1 is WSHSY and CDR2 is SAAADI. This chain's CDR3 is CASAEWSTLNTGAFF. The DNA for the CDR3 is TGCGCCAGCGCTGAGTGGAGCACTCTGAACACTGGAGCTTTCTTT.